The entry that follows covers one TCR beta chain sequence. This specimen comes from a study of blood T cell repertoires in COVID-19. About the research overall: Spain, Italy and the United States supplied samples that represented acute and convalescent COVID-19. T cells, B-cell-depleted T cells, or PBMCs supplied cDNA or gDNA.

Per the authors' pipeline: Counts of nucleated cells, estimated from reference gene primer amplification, were obtained. Sequenced by immunoSEQ multiplex PCR; TCRdb stores in-frame clones only, minus some. V and J calls and clone size are given by that table; D and trimming were obtained from the DNA. The data contain about 70,000 clones, approximately 83% of them singletons. The CDR3 is made up of 15 amino acids. V trimming: 5 bases; J trimming: 7 bases; junction bases outside the gene matches: 7. Germline CDR1 and CDR2: LGHDT and YNNKEL (reference sequence). The receptor was isolated from a human donor in a cohort sampled during active COVID-19. The chain couples TRBV3-1 (or the pseudogene TRBV3-2) to TRBJ2-7, with 14 bases matching TRBD2. Sequencing was done on a sample of peripheral blood. The CDR3 nucleotides are TGTGCCAGCAGCAAGGGACTAGCGGGGGCCGGGGAGCAGTACTTC. Encoded protein: CASSKGLAGAGEQYF.